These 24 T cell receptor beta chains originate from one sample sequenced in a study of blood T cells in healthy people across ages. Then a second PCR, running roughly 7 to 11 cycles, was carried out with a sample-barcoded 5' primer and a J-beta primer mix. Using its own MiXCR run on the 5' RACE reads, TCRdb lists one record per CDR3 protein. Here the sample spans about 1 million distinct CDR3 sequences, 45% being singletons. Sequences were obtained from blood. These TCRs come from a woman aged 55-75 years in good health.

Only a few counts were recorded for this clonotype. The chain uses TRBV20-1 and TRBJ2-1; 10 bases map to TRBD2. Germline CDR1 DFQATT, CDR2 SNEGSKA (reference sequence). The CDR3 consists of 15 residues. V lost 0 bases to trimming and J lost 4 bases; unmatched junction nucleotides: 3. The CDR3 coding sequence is TGCAGTGCTAGAGACGGGACTAGCGATTACAATGAGCAGTTCTTC. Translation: CSARDGTSDYNEQFF.

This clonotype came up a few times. The CDR3 DNA reads as TGTGCCAGCAGCTCTCGATCCTCCGGGGAGCTGTTTTTT. This translates into CASSSRSSGELFF. The chain couples TRBV7-8 to TRBJ2-2; D ambiguous. Looked up from germline, CDR1 is SGHVS and CDR2 is FQNEAQ. The CDR3 is made up of 13 amino acids. Trimming took 4 bases from V and 6 from J, leaving 9 bases between them.

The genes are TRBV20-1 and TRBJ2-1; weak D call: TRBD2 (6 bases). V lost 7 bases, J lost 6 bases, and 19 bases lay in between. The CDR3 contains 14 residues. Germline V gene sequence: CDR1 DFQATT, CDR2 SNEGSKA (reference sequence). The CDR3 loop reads CSGPNSGATNEQFF. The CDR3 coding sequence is TGCAGTGGCCCCAATAGCGGAGCAACCAATGAGCAGTTCTTC.

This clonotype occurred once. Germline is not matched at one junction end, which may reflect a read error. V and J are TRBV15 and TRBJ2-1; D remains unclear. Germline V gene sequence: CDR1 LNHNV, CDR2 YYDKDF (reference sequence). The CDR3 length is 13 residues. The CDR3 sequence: CAASRETIAEQFF. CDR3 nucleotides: TGTGCCGCCAGCAGAGAAACAATCGCGGAGCAGTTCTTC.

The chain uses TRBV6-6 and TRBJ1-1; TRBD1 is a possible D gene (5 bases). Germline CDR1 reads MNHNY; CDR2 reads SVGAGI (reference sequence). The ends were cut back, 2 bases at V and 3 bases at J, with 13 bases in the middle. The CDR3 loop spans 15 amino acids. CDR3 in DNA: TGTGCCAGCAGTTACAGGGGAGGATTGGACACTGAAGCTTTCTTT. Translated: CASSYRGGLDTEAFF.

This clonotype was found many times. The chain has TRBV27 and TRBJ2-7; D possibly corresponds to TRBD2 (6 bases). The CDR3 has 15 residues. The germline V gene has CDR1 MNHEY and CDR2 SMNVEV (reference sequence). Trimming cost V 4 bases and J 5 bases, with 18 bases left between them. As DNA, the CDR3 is TGTGCCAGCAGTTCCCTCGGGACTGGGTTCGACGAGCAGTACTTC. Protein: CASSSLGTGFDEQYF.

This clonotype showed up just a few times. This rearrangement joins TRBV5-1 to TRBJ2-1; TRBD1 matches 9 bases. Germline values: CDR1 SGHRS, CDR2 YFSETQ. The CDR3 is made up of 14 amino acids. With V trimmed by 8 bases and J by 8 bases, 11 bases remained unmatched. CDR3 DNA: TGCGCCAGTGGAGGACAGGGGAGCGGGGATGAGCAGTTCTTC. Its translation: CASGGQGSGDEQFF.

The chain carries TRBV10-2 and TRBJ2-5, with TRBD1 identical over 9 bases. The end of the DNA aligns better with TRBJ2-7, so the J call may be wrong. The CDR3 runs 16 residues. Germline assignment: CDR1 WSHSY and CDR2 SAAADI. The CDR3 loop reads CASSESSGTGFYEQYF. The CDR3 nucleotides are TGCGCCAGCAGTGAGTCGTCGGGGACAGGGTTTTACGAGCAGTACTTC.

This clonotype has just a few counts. CDR3 DNA: TGTGCCAGCAGTTCGAGAGCGGGAGCCTACGAGCAGTACTTC. It is translated as CASSSRAGAYEQYF. This chain connects TRBV12-3 or TRBV12-4 to TRBJ2-7; 8 nucleotides align to TRBD2. This CDR3 region has 14 residues. With V trimmed by 4 bases and J by 2 bases, 4 bases remained unmatched.

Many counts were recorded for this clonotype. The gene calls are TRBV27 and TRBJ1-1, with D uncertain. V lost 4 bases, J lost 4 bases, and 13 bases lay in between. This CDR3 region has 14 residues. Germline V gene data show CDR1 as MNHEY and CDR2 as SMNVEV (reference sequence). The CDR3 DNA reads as TGTGCCAGCAGTTCCCCCGGGGAGAGCACTGAAGCTTTCTTT. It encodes CASSSPGESTEAFF.

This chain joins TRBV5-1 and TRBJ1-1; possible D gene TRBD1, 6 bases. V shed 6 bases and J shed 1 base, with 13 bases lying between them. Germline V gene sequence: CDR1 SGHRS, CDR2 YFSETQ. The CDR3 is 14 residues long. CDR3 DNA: TGCGCCAGCACCGATGGGGGGGCGAACACTGAAGCTTTCTTT. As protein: CASTDGGANTEAFF.

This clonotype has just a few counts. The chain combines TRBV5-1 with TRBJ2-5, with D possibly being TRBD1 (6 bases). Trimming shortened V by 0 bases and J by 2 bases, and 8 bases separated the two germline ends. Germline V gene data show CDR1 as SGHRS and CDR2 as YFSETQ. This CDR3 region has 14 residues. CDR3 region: CASSLETGQETQYF. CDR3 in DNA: TGCGCCAGCAGCTTGGAAACAGGGCAAGAGACCCAGTACTTC.

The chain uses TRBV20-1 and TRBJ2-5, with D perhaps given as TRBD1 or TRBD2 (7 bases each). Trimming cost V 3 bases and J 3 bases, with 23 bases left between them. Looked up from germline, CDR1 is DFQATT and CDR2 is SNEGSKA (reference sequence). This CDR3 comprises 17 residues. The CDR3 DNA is TGCAGTGCTAGGGACCTTAACAGGGGAGGGGGAGAAGAGACCCAGTACTTC. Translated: CSARDLNRGGGEETQYF.

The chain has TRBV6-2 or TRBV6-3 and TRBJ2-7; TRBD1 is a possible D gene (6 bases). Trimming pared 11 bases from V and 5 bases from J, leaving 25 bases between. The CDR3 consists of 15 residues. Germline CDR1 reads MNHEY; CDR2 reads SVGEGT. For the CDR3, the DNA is TGTGCCGGAGGCCGCTCCAGGGGTTCGACCCACGAGCAGTACTTC. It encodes CAGGRSRGSTHEQYF.

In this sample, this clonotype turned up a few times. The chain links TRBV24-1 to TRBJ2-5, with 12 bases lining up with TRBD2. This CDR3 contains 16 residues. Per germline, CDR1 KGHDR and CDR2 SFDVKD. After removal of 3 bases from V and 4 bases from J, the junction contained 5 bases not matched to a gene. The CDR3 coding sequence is TGTGCCACCAGTGATCCTAAGACTAGCGGGAGAGAGACCCAGTACTTC. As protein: CATSDPKTSGRETQYF.

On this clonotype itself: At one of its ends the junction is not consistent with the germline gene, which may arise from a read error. CDR3 nucleotide sequence: TGTGTCAGCAGCAGGGACTTGTTATCCTACGAGCAGTACTTC. It encodes CVSSRDLLSYEQYF. The chain carries TRBV7-2 and TRBJ2-7; maybe TRBD2 (6 bases). Germline CDR1 and CDR2: SGHTA and FQGNSA. The CDR3 consists of 14 residues.

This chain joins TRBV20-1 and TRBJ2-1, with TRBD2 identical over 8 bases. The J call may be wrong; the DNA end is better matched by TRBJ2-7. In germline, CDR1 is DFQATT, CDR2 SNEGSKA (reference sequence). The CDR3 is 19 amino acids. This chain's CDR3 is CSATVFAGGARSSYNEQYF. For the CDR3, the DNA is TGCAGTGCCACGGTTTTTGCGGGAGGTGCCCGTAGCTCCTACAATGAGCAGTACTTC.

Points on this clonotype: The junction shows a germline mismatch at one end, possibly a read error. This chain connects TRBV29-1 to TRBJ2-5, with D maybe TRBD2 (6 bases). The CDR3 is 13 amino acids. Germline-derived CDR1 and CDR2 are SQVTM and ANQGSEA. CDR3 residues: CSHLTGAEETQYF. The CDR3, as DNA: TGCAGCCACCTGACGGGAGCAGAGGAGACTCAGTACTTC.

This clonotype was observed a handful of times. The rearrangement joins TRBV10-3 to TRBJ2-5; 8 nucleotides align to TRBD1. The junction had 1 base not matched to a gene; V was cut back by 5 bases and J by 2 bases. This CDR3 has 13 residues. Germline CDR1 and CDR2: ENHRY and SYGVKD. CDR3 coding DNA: TGTGCCATCAGTAACAGGGGGCAAGAGACCCAGTACTTC. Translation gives CAISNRGQETQYF.

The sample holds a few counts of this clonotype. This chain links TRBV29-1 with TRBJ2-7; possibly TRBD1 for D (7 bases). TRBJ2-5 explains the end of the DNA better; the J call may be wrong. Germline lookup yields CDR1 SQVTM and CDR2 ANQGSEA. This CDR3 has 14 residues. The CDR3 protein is CSVDGRQGLETQYF. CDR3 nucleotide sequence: TGCAGCGTTGACGGCCGACAGGGACTGGAGACCCAGTACTTC.

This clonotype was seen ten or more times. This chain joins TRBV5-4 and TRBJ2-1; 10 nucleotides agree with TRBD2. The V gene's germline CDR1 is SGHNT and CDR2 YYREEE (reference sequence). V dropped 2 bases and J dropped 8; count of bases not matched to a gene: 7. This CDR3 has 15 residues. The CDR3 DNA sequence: TGTGCCAGCAGCTTCCCTAGCGGGGGAATTTATGAGCAGTTCTTC. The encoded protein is CASSFPSGGIYEQFF. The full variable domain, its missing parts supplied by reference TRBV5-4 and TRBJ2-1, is ETGVTQSPTHLIKTRGQQVTLRCSSQSGHNTVSWYQQALGQGPQFIFQYYREEENGRGNFPPRFSGLQFPNYSSELNVNALELDDSALYLCASSFPSGGIYEQFFGPGTRLTVL.

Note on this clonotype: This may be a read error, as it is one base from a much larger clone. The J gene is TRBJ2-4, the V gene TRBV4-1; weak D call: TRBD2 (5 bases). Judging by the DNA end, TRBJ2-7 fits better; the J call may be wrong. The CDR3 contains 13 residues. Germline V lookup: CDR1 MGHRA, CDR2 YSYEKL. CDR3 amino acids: CAGSREQYYEQYF. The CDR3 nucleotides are TGCGCCGGCAGTAGGGAGCAGTACTACGAGCAGTACTTC.

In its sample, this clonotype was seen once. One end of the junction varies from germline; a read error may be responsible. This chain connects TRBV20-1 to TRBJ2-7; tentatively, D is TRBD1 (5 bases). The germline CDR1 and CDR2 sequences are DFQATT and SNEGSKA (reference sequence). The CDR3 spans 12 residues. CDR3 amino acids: CSAQGRAYVQYF. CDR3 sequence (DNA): TGCAGTGCTCAGGGCAGGGCCTACGTGCAGTACTTC.

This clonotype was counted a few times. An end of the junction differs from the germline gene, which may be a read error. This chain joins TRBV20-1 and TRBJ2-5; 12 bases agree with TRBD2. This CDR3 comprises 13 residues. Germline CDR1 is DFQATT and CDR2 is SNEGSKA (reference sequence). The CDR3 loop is CSSSGRARETQYF. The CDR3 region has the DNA TGCAGTTCTAGCGGGAGGGCCCGGGAGACCCAGTACTTC.